This T cell receptor beta chain was identified during a study of technical replicates of blood from a few donors. The data were produced by immunoSEQ multiplex PCR, yet TCRdb's version contains in-frame clones alone and is incomplete. The sample has 70,000 to 85,000 clones, roughly 97% seen once. CDR1 ENHRY and CDR2 SYGVKD come from the germline V gene. The CDR3 length is 15 residues. V was cut by 6 bases and J by 7 bases, with 16 bases left in between. This sequence was found in a human donor in good health. The sample was T cells isolated from PBMCs. The genes are TRBV10-3 and TRBJ1-6; a possible D gene is TRBD1 (5 bases). CDR3 protein: CAISLGGVLNSPLHF. Here the CDR3 DNA reads TGTGCCATCAGCCTGGGGGGGGTCCTCAATTCACCCCTCCACTTT.